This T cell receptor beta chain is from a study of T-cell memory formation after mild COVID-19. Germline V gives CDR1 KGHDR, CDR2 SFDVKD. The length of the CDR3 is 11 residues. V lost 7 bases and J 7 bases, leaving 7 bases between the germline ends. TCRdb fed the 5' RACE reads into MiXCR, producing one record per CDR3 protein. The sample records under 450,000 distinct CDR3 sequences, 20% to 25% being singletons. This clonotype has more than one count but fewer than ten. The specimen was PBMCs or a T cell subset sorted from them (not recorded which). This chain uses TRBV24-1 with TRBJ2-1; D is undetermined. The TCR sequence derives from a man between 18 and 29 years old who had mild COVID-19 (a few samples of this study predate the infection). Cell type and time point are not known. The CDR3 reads CATRQKNEQFF. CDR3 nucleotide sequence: TGTGCCACCAGACAAAAAAATGAGCAGTTCTTC.